The 10 T cell receptor beta chains presented below share a single source sample, sequenced in a study of response to subunit inactivated influenza vaccine. MiXCR, run by TCRdb on the RT-PCR reads, gives a single entry per CDR3 protein. This sample yields 750,000 to 850,000 distinct CDR3 sequences, of which roughly 18% are seen a single time; approximately 11% belongs to the top ten. The sequenced sample was PBMCs from blood, obtained around 5 days after vaccination. The source of these receptors is a man between 50 and 59 years old who received an inactivated influenza vaccine.

This rearrangement joins TRBV6-5 to TRBJ2-7; D gene uncertain. V lost 0 bases, J lost 0 bases, and 9 bases lay in between. CDR3 size: 15 residues. Looked up from germline, CDR1 is MNHEY and CDR2 is SVGAGI. CDR3 residues: CASSYSKTVSYEQYF. In nucleotides, the CDR3 is TGTGCCAGCAGTTACTCGAAAACAGTCTCCTACGAGCAGTACTTC.

The sample holds a few counts of this clonotype. The chain links TRBV20-1 to TRBJ2-1; 8 bases fit TRBD1. Germline V gene sequence: CDR1 DFQATT, CDR2 SNEGSKA (reference sequence). The CDR3 contains 14 residues. Trimming cost V 6 bases and J 3 bases; bases outside gene matches: 7. The CDR3 sequence: CSAPGQALYNEQFF. CDR3 DNA: TGCAGTGCCCCGGGACAGGCCCTCTACAATGAGCAGTTCTTC.

The chain has TRBV7-3 and TRBJ2-7, with TRBD1 matching over 10 bases. CDR3 length: 16 residues. Germline loops: CDR1 SGHTA, CDR2 FQGTGA. The trim removed 0 bases at V and 2 bases at J, leaving 4 bases unmatched. The CDR3 coding sequence is TGTGCCAGCAGCTTAACCGGGACAGGGGTGGCCTACGAGCAGTACTTC. It codes for CASSLTGTGVAYEQYF. The full variable domain, completed using reference TRBV7-3 and TRBJ2-7, is GAGVSQTPSNKVTEKGKYVELRCDPISGHTALYWYRQSLGQGPEFLIYFQGTGAADDSGLPNDRFFAVRPEGSVSTLKIQRTERGDSAVYLCASSLTGTGVAYEQYFGPGTRLTVT.

The chain carries TRBV15 and TRBJ2-5, with D perhaps TRBD1 (6 bases). The CDR3 extends over 15 amino acids. Trimming shortened V by 1 base and J by 3 bases, and 12 bases separated the two germline ends. Germline V CDR1 and CDR2: LNHNV, YYDKDF (reference sequence). CDR3 sequence (DNA): TGTGCCACCAGCAGAGCCACAGGGCAGAAAGAGACCCAGTACTTC. Encoded protein: CATSRATGQKETQYF.

This chain links TRBV2 with TRBJ1-2, with D unclear. V was clipped by 0 bases and J by 2 bases, with 7 bases between them. Germline-derived CDR1 and CDR2 are SNHLY and FYNNEI. CDR3 length: 14 residues. The CDR3 protein is CASSEARTNYGYTF. In nucleotides, the CDR3 is TGTGCCAGCAGTGAAGCAAGGACCAACTATGGCTACACCTTC.

This clonotype was seen only a few times. The chain carries TRBV11-2 and TRBJ2-3; 8 bases are a match to TRBD2. CDR3 size: 13 residues. Germline CDR1 is SGHAT and CDR2 is FQNNGV. V lost 7 bases to trimming and J lost 4 bases; unmatched junction nucleotides: 4. CDR3 bases: TGTGCCAGCAACCGGGGGGGGGCAGATACGCAGTATTTT. Translating gives CASNRGGADTQYF.

The gene calls are TRBV20-1 and TRBJ2-5; 14 bases fit TRBD2. The junction had 7 bases not matched to a gene; V was cut back by 3 bases and J by 13 bases. The V gene's germline CDR1 is DFQATT and CDR2 SNEGSKA (reference sequence). The CDR3 length is 13 residues. The CDR3 nucleotides read TGCAGTGCTAGTCCGACTAGCGGGAGGGCCACGTACTTC. It is translated as CSASPTSGRATYF.

The J gene is TRBJ2-3, the V gene TRBV6-5; 9 nucleotides line up with TRBD2. V dropped 4 bases and J dropped 6; count of bases not matched to a gene: 8. Looked up from germline, CDR1 is MNHEY and CDR2 is SVGAGI. There are 15 residues in the CDR3. CDR3 nucleotide sequence: TGTGCCAGCAGTTTTAGCGGGAGAGGTGTGGATACGCAGTATTTT. This sequence encodes CASSFSGRGVDTQYF.

This clonotype occurred many times. The rearrangement uses TRBV29-1 and TRBJ2-1, with D perhaps TRBD1 or TRBD2 (5 bases each). V lost 8 bases to trimming and J lost 5 bases, with 16 bases between them. Germline loops: CDR1 SQVTM, CDR2 ANQGSEA. The CDR3 runs to 13 residues. CDR3 amino acids: CSPRGINNNEQFF. The CDR3, as DNA: TGCAGCCCACGGGGCATTAATAACAATGAGCAGTTCTTC.

This chain connects TRBV20-1 to TRBJ1-2; possible D gene TRBD1, 5 bases. V was pared by 6 bases and J by 2 bases, with 10 bases between. The germline CDR1 and CDR2 sequences are DFQATT and SNEGSKA (reference sequence). The CDR3 has 12 residues. The CDR3 reads CSAGTENYGYTF. Written as DNA, the CDR3 is TGCAGTGCAGGGACGGAAAACTATGGCTACACCTTC.